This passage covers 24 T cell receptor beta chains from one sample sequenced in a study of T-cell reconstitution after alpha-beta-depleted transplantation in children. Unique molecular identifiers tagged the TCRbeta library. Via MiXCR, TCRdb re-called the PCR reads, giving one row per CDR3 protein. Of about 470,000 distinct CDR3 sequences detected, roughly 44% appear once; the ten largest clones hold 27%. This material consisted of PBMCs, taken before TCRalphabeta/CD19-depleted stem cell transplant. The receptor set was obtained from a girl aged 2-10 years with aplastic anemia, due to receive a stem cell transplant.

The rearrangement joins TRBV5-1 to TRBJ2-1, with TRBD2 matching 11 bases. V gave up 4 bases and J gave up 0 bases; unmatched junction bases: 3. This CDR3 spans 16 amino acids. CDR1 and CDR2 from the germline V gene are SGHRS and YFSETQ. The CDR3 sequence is CASSTTSGSSYNEQFF. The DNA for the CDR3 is TGCGCCAGCAGCACAACTAGCGGGAGCTCCTACAATGAGCAGTTCTTC.

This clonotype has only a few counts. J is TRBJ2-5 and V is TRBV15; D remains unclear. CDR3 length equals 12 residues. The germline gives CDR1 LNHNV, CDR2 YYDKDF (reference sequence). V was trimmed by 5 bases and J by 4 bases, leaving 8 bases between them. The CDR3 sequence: CATSETRETQYF. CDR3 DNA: TGTGCCACCAGCGAGACCCGAGAGACCCAGTACTTC.

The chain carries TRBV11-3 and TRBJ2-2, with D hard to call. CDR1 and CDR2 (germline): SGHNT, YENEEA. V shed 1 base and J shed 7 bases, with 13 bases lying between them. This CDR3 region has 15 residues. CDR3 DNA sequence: TGTGCCAGCAGCTTAGGGGGATCCTATGGCGGGGAGCTGTTTTTT. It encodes CASSLGGSYGGELFF.

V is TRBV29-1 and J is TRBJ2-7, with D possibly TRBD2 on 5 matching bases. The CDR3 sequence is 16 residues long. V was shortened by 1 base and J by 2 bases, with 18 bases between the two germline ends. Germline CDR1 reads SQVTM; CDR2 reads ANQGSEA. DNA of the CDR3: TGCAGCGTTGAAGTCTGGGGAGCGTCAAGGGCCTACGAGCAGTACTTC. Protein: CSVEVWGASRAYEQYF.

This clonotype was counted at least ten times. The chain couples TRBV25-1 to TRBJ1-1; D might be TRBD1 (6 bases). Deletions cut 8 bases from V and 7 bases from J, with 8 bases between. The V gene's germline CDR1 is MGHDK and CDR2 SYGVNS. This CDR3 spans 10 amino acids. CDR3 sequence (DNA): TGTGCCAGCGGAGGGGGTGAAGCTTTCTTT. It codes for CASGGGEAFF.

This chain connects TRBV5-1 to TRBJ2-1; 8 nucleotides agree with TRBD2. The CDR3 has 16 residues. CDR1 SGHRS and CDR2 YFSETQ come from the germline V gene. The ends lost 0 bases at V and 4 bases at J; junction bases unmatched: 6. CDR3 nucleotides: TGCGCCAGCAGCTTGGGGGCCAGCGGGGGTTACAATGAGCAGTTCTTC. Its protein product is CASSLGASGGYNEQFF.

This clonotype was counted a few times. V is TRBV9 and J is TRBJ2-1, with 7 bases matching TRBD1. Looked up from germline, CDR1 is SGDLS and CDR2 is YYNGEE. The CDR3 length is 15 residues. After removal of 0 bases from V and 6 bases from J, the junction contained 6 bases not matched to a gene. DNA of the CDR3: TGTGCCAGCAGCGTAGGTGGGACAGTCCCCAATGAGCAGTTCTTC. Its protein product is CASSVGGTVPNEQFF.

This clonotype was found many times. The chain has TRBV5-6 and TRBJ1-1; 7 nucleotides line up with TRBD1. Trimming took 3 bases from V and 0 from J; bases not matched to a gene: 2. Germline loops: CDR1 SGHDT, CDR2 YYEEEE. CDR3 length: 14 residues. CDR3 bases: TGTGCCAGCAGCTGGGGACAGTTGAACACTGAAGCTTTCTTT. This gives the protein CASSWGQLNTEAFF.

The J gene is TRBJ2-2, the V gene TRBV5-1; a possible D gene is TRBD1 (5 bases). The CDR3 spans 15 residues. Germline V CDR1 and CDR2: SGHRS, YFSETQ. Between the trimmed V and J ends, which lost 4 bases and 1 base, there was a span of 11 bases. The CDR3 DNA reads TGCGCCAGCAGCCTTTTGACAGAGAACACCGGGGAGCTGTTTTTT. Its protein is CASSLLTENTGELFF.

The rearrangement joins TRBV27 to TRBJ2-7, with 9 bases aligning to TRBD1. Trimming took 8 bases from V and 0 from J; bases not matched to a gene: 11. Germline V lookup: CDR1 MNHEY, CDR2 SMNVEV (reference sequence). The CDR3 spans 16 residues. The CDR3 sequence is CASGMTRTGVSYEQYF. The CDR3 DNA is TGTGCCAGCGGAATGACCCGGACAGGGGTCTCCTACGAGCAGTACTTC.

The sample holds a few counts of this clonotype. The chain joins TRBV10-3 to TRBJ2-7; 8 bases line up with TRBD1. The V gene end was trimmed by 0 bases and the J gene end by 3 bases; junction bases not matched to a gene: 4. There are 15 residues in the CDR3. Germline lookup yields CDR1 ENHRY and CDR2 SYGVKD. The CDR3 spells CAISESGTGRYEQYF. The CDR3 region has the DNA TGTGCCATCAGTGAGTCGGGGACAGGCCGCTACGAGCAGTACTTC.

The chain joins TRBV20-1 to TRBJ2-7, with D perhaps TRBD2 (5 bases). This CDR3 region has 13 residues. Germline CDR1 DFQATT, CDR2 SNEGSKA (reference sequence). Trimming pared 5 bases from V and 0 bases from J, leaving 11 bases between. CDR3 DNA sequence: TGCAGTGCTGCAACCGGGATCTCCTACGAGCAGTACTTC. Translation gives CSAATGISYEQYF.

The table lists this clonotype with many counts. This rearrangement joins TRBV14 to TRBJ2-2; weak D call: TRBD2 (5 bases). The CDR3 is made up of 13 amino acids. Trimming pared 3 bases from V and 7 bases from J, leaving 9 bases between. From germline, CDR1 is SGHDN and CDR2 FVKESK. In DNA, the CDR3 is TGTGCCAGCAGCCACCTACGGGACGGGGAGCTGTTTTTT. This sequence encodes CASSHLRDGELFF.

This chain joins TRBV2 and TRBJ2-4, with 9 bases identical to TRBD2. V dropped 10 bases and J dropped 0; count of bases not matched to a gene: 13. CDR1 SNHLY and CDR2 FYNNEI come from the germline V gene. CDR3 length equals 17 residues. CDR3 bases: TGTGCCACCAGCAGACTAGCGGTTGAAGTAGCCAAAAACATTCAGTACTTC. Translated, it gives CATSRLAVEVAKNIQYF.

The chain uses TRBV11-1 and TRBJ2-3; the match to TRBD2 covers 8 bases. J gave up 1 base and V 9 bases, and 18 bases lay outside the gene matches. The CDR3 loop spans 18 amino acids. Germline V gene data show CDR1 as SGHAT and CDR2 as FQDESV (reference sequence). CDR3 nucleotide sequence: TGTGCCAGAAGCCCCTGGGGAAAAGCGGGAGTACGCACAGATACGCAGTATTTT. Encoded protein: CARSPWGKAGVRTDTQYF.

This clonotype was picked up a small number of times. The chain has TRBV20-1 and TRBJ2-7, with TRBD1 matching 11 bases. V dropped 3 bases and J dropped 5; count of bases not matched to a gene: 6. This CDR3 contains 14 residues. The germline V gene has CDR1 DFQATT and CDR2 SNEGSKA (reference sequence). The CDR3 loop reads CSASRDRGLHEQYF. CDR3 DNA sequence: TGCAGTGCTAGCCGGGACAGGGGGTTGCACGAGCAGTACTTC.

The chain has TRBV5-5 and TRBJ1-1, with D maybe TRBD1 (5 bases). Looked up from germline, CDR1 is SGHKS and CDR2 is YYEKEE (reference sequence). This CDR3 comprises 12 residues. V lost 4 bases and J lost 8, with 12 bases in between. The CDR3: CASSPHDREAFF. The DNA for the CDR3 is TGTGCCAGCAGCCCTCACGACAGAGAAGCTTTCTTT. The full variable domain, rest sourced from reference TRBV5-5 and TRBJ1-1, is DAGVTQSPTHLIKTRGQQVTLRCSPISGHKSVSWYQQVLGQGPQFIFQYYEKEERGRGNFPDRFSARQFPNYSSELNVNALLLGDSALYLCASSPHDREAFFGQGTRLTVV.

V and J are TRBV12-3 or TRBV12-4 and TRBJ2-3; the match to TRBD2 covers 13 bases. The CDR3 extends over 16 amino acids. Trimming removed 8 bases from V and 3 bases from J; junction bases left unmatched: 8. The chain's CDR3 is CASGSKLAGGTDTQYF. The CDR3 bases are TGTGCCAGCGGGAGCAAACTAGCGGGAGGGACAGATACGCAGTATTTT.

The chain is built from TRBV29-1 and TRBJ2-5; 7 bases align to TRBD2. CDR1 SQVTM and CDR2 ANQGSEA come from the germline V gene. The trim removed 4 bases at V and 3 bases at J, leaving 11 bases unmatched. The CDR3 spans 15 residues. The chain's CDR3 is CSVVRRGSREETQYF. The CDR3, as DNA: TGCAGCGTTGTACGGCGCGGGAGCCGGGAAGAGACCCAGTACTTC. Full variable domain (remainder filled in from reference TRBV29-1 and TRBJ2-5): SAVISQKPSRDICQRGTSLTIQCQVDSQVTMMFWYRQQPGQSLTLIATANQGSEATYESGFVIDKFPISRPNLTFSTLTVSNMSPEDSSIYLCSVVRRGSREETQYFGPGTRLLVL.

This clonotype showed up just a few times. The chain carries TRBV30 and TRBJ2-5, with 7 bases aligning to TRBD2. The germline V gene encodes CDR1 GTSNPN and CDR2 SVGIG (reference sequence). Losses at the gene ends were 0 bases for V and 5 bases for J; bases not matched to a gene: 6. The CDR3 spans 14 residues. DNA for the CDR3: TGTGCCTGGAGTGTACGCGGGAGCGGGGAGACCCAGTACTTC. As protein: CAWSVRGSGETQYF.

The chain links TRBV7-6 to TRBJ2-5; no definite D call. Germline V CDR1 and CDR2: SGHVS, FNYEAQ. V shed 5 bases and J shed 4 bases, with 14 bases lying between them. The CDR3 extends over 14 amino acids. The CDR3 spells CASSPLRRGETQYF. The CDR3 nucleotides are TGTGCCAGCAGCCCCCTAAGACGTGGAGAGACCCAGTACTTC. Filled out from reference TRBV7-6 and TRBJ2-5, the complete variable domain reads GAGVSQSPRYKVTKRGQDVALRCDPISGHVSLYWYRQALGQGPEFLTYFNYEAQQDKSGLPNDRFSAERPEGSISTLTIQRTEQRDSAMYRCASSPLRRGETQYFGPGTRLLVL.

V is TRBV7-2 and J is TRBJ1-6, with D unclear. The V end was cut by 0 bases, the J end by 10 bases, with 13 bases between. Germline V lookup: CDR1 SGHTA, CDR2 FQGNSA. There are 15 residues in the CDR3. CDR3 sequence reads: CASSLAPLNGSPLHF. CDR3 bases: TGTGCCAGCAGCTTAGCGCCACTGAATGGCTCACCCCTCCACTTT.

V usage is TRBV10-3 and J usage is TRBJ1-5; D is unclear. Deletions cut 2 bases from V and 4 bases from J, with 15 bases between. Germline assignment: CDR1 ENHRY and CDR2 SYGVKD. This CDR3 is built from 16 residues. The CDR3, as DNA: TGTGCCATCAGTGAGGTTCCCGCAGGAGCAAATCAGCCCCAGCATTTT. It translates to CAISEVPAGANQPQHF.

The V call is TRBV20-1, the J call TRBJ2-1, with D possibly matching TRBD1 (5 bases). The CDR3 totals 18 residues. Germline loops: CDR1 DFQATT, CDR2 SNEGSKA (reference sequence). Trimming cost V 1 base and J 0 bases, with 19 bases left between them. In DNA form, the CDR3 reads TGCAGTGCTAGAGTAAAGGGGAAAGCTCTGAGCTCCTACAATGAGCAGTTCTTC. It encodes CSARVKGKALSSYNEQFF.